The 25 T cell receptor beta chains in this list originate from one sample, sequenced in a study of cytomegalovirus exposure and HLA in healthy donors. With 60 Vbeta and 13 Jbeta primers, the PCR was carried out. Clones were read by immunoSEQ multiplex PCR, and TCRdb kept only the in-frame ones, dropping some. The sample has about 120,000 clones; around 77% are singletons. The sequencing sample was made of PBMCs. The receptors shown here come from a man between 35 and 55 years old in good health and CMV-seropositive.

The gene calls are TRBV6-5 and TRBJ1-6; D is unclear. Germline lookup yields CDR1 MNHEY and CDR2 SVGAGI. The CDR3 is 13 residues long. Trimming stripped 6 bases from V and 14 bases from J, with 17 bases between. This CDR3 is CASRTEVASALHF. In DNA, the CDR3 is TGTGCCAGCAGGACCGAGGTGGCGTCTGCCCTCCACTTT.

The CDR3 region has the DNA TGCGCCAGCAGTGAGCCGCCAGGGAATAGCAATCAGCCCCAGCATTTT. It is translated as CASSEPPGNSNQPQHF. The chain links TRBV10-2 to TRBJ1-5; D is possibly TRBD1 (5 bases). V lost 2 bases and J 0 bases, leaving 11 bases between the germline ends. This CDR3 has 16 residues. In germline, CDR1 is WSHSY, CDR2 SAAADI.

J is TRBJ1-2 and V is TRBV7-2; D gene ambiguous. V lost 0 bases, J lost 2 bases, and 4 bases lay in between. The germline V gene encodes CDR1 SGHTA and CDR2 FQGNSA. The CDR3 totals 13 residues. The chain's CDR3 is CASSLAQNYGYTF. In DNA form, the CDR3 reads TGTGCCAGCAGCTTAGCACAGAACTATGGCTACACCTTC.

The genes are TRBV7-6 and TRBJ2-7; TRBD2 aligns across 8 bases. CDR3 length: 15 residues. J lost 2 bases, V lost 5 bases, and 8 bases had no gene match. Germline values: CDR1 SGHVS, CDR2 FNYEAQ. CDR3 amino acids: CASSTLPGGPYEQYF. The CDR3 region has the DNA TGTGCCAGCAGCACCCTGCCGGGGGGGCCCTACGAGCAGTACTTC.

V is TRBV29-1 and J is TRBJ2-1; no definite D call. The CDR3 is 15 amino acids. The ends were cut back, 0 bases at V and 5 bases at J, with 14 bases in the middle. In germline, CDR1 is SQVTM, CDR2 ANQGSEA. CDR3 nucleotide sequence: TGCAGCGTTGAAGAACCATTTGGCGCGGACAATGAGCAGTTCTTC. This sequence encodes CSVEEPFGADNEQFF.

Of note for this clone: Different DNA sequences within this sample yield the same CDR3. The V call is TRBV28, the J call TRBJ1-2; the D gene is possibly TRBD1 (5 bases). The CDR3 runs 13 residues. V lost 10 bases and J lost 4, with 16 bases in between. Per germline, CDR1 MDHEN and CDR2 SYDVKM. The CDR3 DNA is TGTGCCACGCAGACAGCTCTCTTCTATGGCTACACCTTC. Translating it yields CATQTALFYGYTF.

This chain links TRBV5-6 with TRBJ2-7; D is perhaps TRBD2 (5 bases). From germline, CDR1 is SGHDT and CDR2 YYEEEE. Trimming took off 4 bases at V and 5 bases at J, with 16 bases between the two ends. The CDR3 runs 14 residues. CDR3 loop: CASSVLFPGDEQYF. DNA of the CDR3: TGTGCCAGCAGCGTTTTATTCCCCGGGGACGAGCAGTACTTC.

This clone occurred a few times. The rearrangement joins TRBV7-6 to TRBJ2-3; TRBD2 matches 10 bases. V lost 4 bases and J lost 5; bases outside the gene matches: 12. The length of the CDR3 is 17 residues. From germline, CDR1 is SGHVS and CDR2 FNYEAQ. In DNA form, the CDR3 reads TGTGCCAGCAGCTACTTAGAGCGGGGGGGCCCTGGAGATACGCAGTATTTT. The encoded protein is CASSYLERGGPGDTQYF.

This rearrangement joins TRBV5-4 to TRBJ1-6; TRBD1 matches at 7 bases. This CDR3 contains 16 residues. V lost 1 base, J lost 3 bases, and 4 bases stayed unmatched. In germline, CDR1 is SGHNT, CDR2 YYREEE (reference sequence). For the CDR3, the DNA is TGTGCCAGCAGCTTGTGGGCAGGGGGCTATAATTCACCCCTCCACTTT. Its translation is CASSLWAGGYNSPLHF.

The V call is TRBV5-1, the J call TRBJ2-3; 12 nucleotides agree with TRBD2. J lost 3 bases, V lost 4 bases, and 15 bases had no gene match. The CDR3 covers 19 residues. Germline V gene data show CDR1 as SGHRS and CDR2 as YFSETQ. The CDR3 coding sequence is TGCGCCAGCAGCCCAGAGCTAGCGGGGGGGCCCGTTGGTACAGATACGCAGTATTTT. Encoded protein: CASSPELAGGPVGTDTQYF.

The DNA for the CDR3 is TGTGCCAGCAGCCAACGCGGTGGAAGCGGGGGGGGCCAAGAGACCCAGTACTTC. Amino acids: CASSQRGGSGGGQETQYF. This chain joins TRBV7-9 and TRBJ2-5; 10 nucleotides agree with TRBD2. This CDR3 contains 18 residues. V gave up 5 bases and J gave up 1 base; unmatched junction bases: 13. CDR1 and CDR2 from the germline V gene are SEHNR and FQNEAQ (reference sequence).

This clone showed up just a few times. The same CDR3 arises from other DNA sequences in this sample as well. V is TRBV6-1 and J is TRBJ2-3; 11 positions agree with TRBD1. The CDR3 length is 15 residues. V lost 3 bases to trimming and J lost 4 bases; unmatched junction nucleotides: 3. Germline V gene sequence: CDR1 MNHNS, CDR2 SASEGT. In DNA, the CDR3 is TGTGCCAGCAGTGATAGGGACAGGGGGGCAGATACGCAGTATTTT. As protein: CASSDRDRGADTQYF.

The J gene is TRBJ1-5, the V gene TRBV28, with D maybe TRBD1 (6 bases). Deletions cut 8 bases from V and 15 bases from J, with 17 bases between. This CDR3 is 11 amino acids long. From germline, CDR1 is MDHEN and CDR2 SYDVKM. CDR3 protein: CASSGGLSRHF. In nucleotides, the CDR3 is TGTGCCAGCTCGGGGGGGCTGAGCCGGCATTTT.

This clone was counted between two and nine times. V is TRBV7-2 and J is TRBJ2-3; 8 bases match TRBD1. Germline trimming cut 5 bases from V and 1 base from J; bases unmatched to any gene: 8. The germline V gene has CDR1 SGHTA and CDR2 FQGNSA. This CDR3 has 16 amino acids. CDR3 loop: CASSRGTGGRTDTQYF. The CDR3 DNA reads TGTGCCAGCAGCAGGGGGACAGGTGGACGCACAGATACGCAGTATTTT.

The chain is built from TRBV12-5 and TRBJ1-2, with D possibly TRBD1 on 5 matching bases. V was cut by 6 bases and J by 6 bases, with 11 bases left in between. This CDR3 comprises 12 residues. Looked up from germline, CDR1 is LGHNT and CDR2 is FRNRAP. This CDR3 is CASGQPGHGYTF. The CDR3 bases are TGTGCTAGTGGACAACCAGGGCATGGCTACACCTTC.

The chain couples TRBV5-1 to TRBJ2-7; 12 bases line up with TRBD1. Germline CDR1 and CDR2: SGHRS and YFSETQ. This CDR3 has 14 amino acids. V shed 7 bases and J 7 bases; nucleotides not matched to a gene: 9. The CDR3 coding sequence is TGCGCCAGCGTTACCGGGACAGGGGGCGATGAGCAGTACTTC. It is translated as CASVTGTGGDEQYF.

This clone was seen a few times. J is TRBJ2-3 and V is TRBV9; TRBD2 matches at 9 bases. The CDR3 runs to 19 residues. Germline CDR1 and CDR2: SGDLS and YYNGEE. The junction had 15 bases not matched to a gene; V was cut back by 4 bases and J by 0 bases. This chain's CDR3 is CASSPVTGGGVLSTDTQYF. Here the CDR3 DNA reads TGTGCCAGCAGCCCCGTAACGGGCGGGGGGGTACTTAGCACAGATACGCAGTATTTT.

This clone has only one observation. This chain joins TRBV7-2 and TRBJ2-7; D gene uncertain. Germline CDR1 is SGHTA and CDR2 is FQGNSA. Trimming pared 3 bases from V and 0 bases from J, leaving 9 bases between. The CDR3 has 14 residues. The CDR3 nucleotides are TGTGCCAGCAGCTTTGGGCAGTCCTCCTACGAGCAGTACTTC. Encoded protein: CASSFGQSSYEQYF.

The J gene is TRBJ1-2, the V gene TRBV7-2; D may be TRBD1 (5 bases). This CDR3 is built from 14 residues. Germline V gives CDR1 SGHTA, CDR2 FQGNSA. Trimming shortened V by 5 bases and J by 4 bases, and 14 bases separated the two germline ends. This CDR3 reads CASSPRGTFYGYTF. The CDR3 DNA follows: TGTGCCAGCAGCCCACGGGGGACGTTCTATGGCTACACCTTC.

The rearrangement uses TRBV2 and TRBJ1-2; 7 bases fit TRBD1. The CDR3 is 15 amino acids. The J segment lost 4 bases and the V segment lost 0 bases, leaving 5 bases of the junction unmatched. CDR1 is SNHLY, CDR2 FYNNEI, per germline. As DNA, the CDR3 is TGTGCCAGCAGTGAAGCCCGAGGGACAGTCTATGGCTACACCTTC. This sequence encodes CASSEARGTVYGYTF.

The CDR3, as DNA: TGTGCCACCAGCAGTAAACCGGGACAGGCGCGCAACGAGCAGTACTTC. Its translation is CATSSKPGQARNEQYF. The V gene is TRBV15, the J gene TRBJ2-7; TRBD1 matches at 8 bases. Trimming took 3 bases from V and 5 from J; bases not matched to a gene: 12. Germline loops: CDR1 LNHNV, CDR2 YYDKDF (reference sequence). CDR3 length: 16 amino acids.

CDR3 DNA sequence: TGTGCCAGCAGCAGTTACGGGACTTTAGCTAACTATGGCTACACCTTC. Protein: CASSSYGTLANYGYTF. The chain has TRBV9 and TRBJ1-2; weak D call: TRBD1 (5 bases). This CDR3 contains 16 residues. V gave up 4 bases and J gave up 0 bases, with 16 bases separating them. Germline V lookup: CDR1 SGDLS, CDR2 YYNGEE.

The rearrangement uses TRBV7-3 and TRBJ2-5, with TRBD1 as a possible D gene (5 bases). CDR3 length: 17 residues. CDR1 is SGHTA, CDR2 FQGTGA, per germline. Trimming removed 4 bases at V and 4 bases at J, with 22 bases between. This CDR3 reads CASSSTADTGSLETQYF. CDR3 DNA sequence: TGTGCCAGCAGCTCGACAGCCGACACGGGTTCTTTAGAGACCCAGTACTTC.

This chain connects TRBV7-3 to TRBJ2-5, with TRBD2 identical over 7 bases. Germline CDR1 SGHTA, CDR2 FQGTGA. J gave up 4 bases and V 5 bases, and 10 bases lay outside the gene matches. This CDR3 comprises 15 residues. The CDR3 DNA is TGTGCCAGCAGCCCCTCTAGCGGCCGAGGAGAGACCCAGTACTTC. This encodes CASSPSSGRGETQYF.

There are a few counts of this clone. The chain combines TRBV7-9 with TRBJ2-7; the D gene is possibly TRBD1 (5 bases). This CDR3 has 13 residues. Per the germline V gene, CDR1 is SEHNR and CDR2 is FQNEAQ (reference sequence). Trimming took 5 bases from V and 6 from J, leaving 14 bases between them. The CDR3 spells CASSTPDSGEQYF. In DNA, the CDR3 is TGTGCCAGCAGCACACCAGACAGTGGCGAGCAGTACTTC.